A selection of T cell receptor beta chains follows, all from one sample in a study of T cell changes during pregnancy in multiple sclerosis. Profiling relied on immunoSEQ multiplex PCR, and the TCRdb table lists in-frame clones only, not all of them. Among 75,000 to 85,000 clones listed, 93% were seen once. This specimen was peripheral blood, taken in the second trimester of pregnancy. The source of these receptors is a female donor with multiple sclerosis, enrolled in a pregnancy study. Both conserved end residues are part of each CDR3. Each record gives: clone size, J gene, V gene, D gene, CDR3 DNA, CDR3 protein. A D gene is named only where the DNA matches it firmly. Size is stated for part of the rows, as once, few or many counts, or as a class when the clone is expanded.

clone_size: -; j_call: TRBJ2-3; v_call: TRBV5-1; d_call: -; cdr3_nt: TGCGCCAGCAGCTTGGGCTTAGACTTGAGCACAGATACGCAGTATTTT; cdr3_aa: CASSLGLDLSTDTQYF
clone_size: -; j_call: TRBJ1-4; v_call: TRBV7-9; d_call: -; cdr3_nt: TGTGCCAGCAGCCTCGGCGGTGAAAAACTGTTTTTT; cdr3_aa: CASSLGGEKLFF
clone_size: -; j_call: TRBJ2-7; v_call: TRBV9; d_call: -; cdr3_nt: TGTGCCAGCAGCCCCGATACGGGGATTCGATACGAGCAGTACTTC; cdr3_aa: CASSPDTGIRYEQYF
clone_size: -; j_call: TRBJ2-7; v_call: TRBV5-1; d_call: -; cdr3_nt: TGCGCCAGCAGCTTGTTGACAGGGGAGGGCGAGCAGTACTTC; cdr3_aa: CASSLLTGEGEQYF
clone_size: once; j_call: TRBJ2-7; v_call: TRBV6-1; d_call: -; cdr3_nt: TGTGCCAGCAGTGAACCGGGTAGTGGGGCGTCCTACGAGCAGTACTTC; cdr3_aa: CASSEPGSGASYEQYF
clone_size: -; j_call: TRBJ2-7; v_call: TRBV4-2; d_call: TRBD2; cdr3_nt: TGTGCCAGCAGTTCGGGGGGGACCTCCTACGAGCAGTACTTC; cdr3_aa: CASSSGGTSYEQYF
clone_size: -; j_call: TRBJ2-7; v_call: TRBV11-2; d_call: TRBD1; cdr3_nt: TGTGCCAGCAGCTTAGCGCCGGGACAGTACTACGAGCAGTACTTC; cdr3_aa: CASSLAPGQYYEQYF
clone_size: -; j_call: TRBJ2-3; v_call: TRBV29-1; d_call: TRBD2; cdr3_nt: TGCAGCGTCAGGGAGGGGCCAGATACGCAGTATTTT; cdr3_aa: CSVREGPDTQYF
clone_size: -; j_call: TRBJ2-3; v_call: TRBV5-1; d_call: TRBD2; cdr3_nt: TGCGCCAGCGGACTAGCGGGGGGGCCAGATACGCAGTATTTT; cdr3_aa: CASGLAGGPDTQYF
clone_size: -; j_call: TRBJ1-1; v_call: TRBV5-4; d_call: -; cdr3_nt: TGTGCCAGCAGCTTCCAGGGTACTGAAGCTTTCTTT; cdr3_aa: CASSFQGTEAFF
clone_size: once; j_call: TRBJ2-3; v_call: TRBV6-1; d_call: -; cdr3_nt: TGTGCCACCTCGGAGGGTAGCACAGATACGCAGTATTTT; cdr3_aa: CATSEGSTDTQYF
clone_size: -; j_call: TRBJ2-7; v_call: TRBV2; d_call: TRBD1; cdr3_nt: TGTGCCAGCAGTGGACAGGGGGATTACGAGCAGTACTTC; cdr3_aa: CASSGQGDYEQYF
clone_size: -; j_call: TRBJ2-7; v_call: TRBV7-8; d_call: TRBD2; cdr3_nt: TGTGCCAGCAGCTTACTAGCGGGGGGGATCAACGAGCAGTACTTC; cdr3_aa: CASSLLAGGINEQYF
clone_size: -; j_call: TRBJ2-2; v_call: TRBV11-1; d_call: -; cdr3_nt: TGTGCCAGCAGTGGGGGGGGCCGGAACACCGGGGAGCTGTTTTTT; cdr3_aa: CASSGGGRNTGELFF
clone_size: -; j_call: TRBJ1-1; v_call: TRBV4-2; d_call: -; cdr3_nt: TGTGCCAGCAGCCAAGTAGGCAGGGTTAACACTGAAGCTTTCTTT; cdr3_aa: CASSQVGRVNTEAFF
clone_size: -; j_call: TRBJ2-7; v_call: TRBV27; d_call: TRBD1; cdr3_nt: TGTGCCAGCAGTGGGACAGACTCCTACGAGCAGTACTTC; cdr3_aa: CASSGTDSYEQYF
clone_size: -; j_call: TRBJ1-5; v_call: TRBV9; d_call: TRBD1; cdr3_nt: TGTGCCAGCAGCGACATTGGACAGGGGAGCCAGCCCCAGCATTTT; cdr3_aa: CASSDIGQGSQPQHF
clone_size: -; j_call: TRBJ1-6; v_call: TRBV9; d_call: -; cdr3_nt: TGTGCCAGCAGCCCCGCGAGCTCCTATAATTCACCCCTCCACTTT; cdr3_aa: CASSPASSYNSPLHF
clone_size: -; j_call: TRBJ1-4; v_call: TRBV2; d_call: TRBD1; cdr3_nt: TGTGCCAGCAGTGAAGAGGGACAGGCTAATGAAAAACTGTTTTTT; cdr3_aa: CASSEEGQANEKLFF
clone_size: once; j_call: TRBJ2-1; v_call: TRBV10-3; d_call: -; cdr3_nt: TGTGCCATCAGTGACCTTGCAGGGACACGTAACAAGAACAATGAGCAGTTCTTC; cdr3_aa: CAISDLAGTRNKNNEQFF
clone_size: -; j_call: TRBJ2-7; v_call: TRBV6-6; d_call: TRBD1; cdr3_nt: TGTGCCAGCAGTTACGCAGGGGGCGACCCCTACGAGCAGTACTTC; cdr3_aa: CASSYAGGDPYEQYF
clone_size: -; j_call: TRBJ1-2; v_call: TRBV27; d_call: TRBD1; cdr3_nt: TGTGCCAGCAGTTCCGGGACAGGGGGCGCAGTATCGACTGGCTACACCTTC; cdr3_aa: CASSSGTGGAVSTGYTF
clone_size: -; j_call: TRBJ1-2; v_call: TRBV15; d_call: TRBD1; cdr3_nt: TGTGCCACCAGCGGGACAGAGGGCTCAGGTTCTAACTATGGCTACACCTTC; cdr3_aa: CATSGTEGSGSNYGYTF
clone_size: -; j_call: TRBJ2-3; v_call: TRBV5-6; d_call: -; cdr3_nt: TGTGCCAGCAGCTTCCTCGATAATATAGAGGAGGATACGCAGTATTTT; cdr3_aa: CASSFLDNIEEDTQYF
clone_size: -; j_call: TRBJ2-1; v_call: TRBV11-2; d_call: -; cdr3_nt: TGTGCCAGCAGCTTAGAGCCGGGGGTCTACTACAATGAGCAGTTCTTC; cdr3_aa: CASSLEPGVYYNEQFF
clone_size: -; j_call: TRBJ2-3; v_call: TRBV18; d_call: -; cdr3_nt: TGTGCCAGCATGAGCACAGGAGCCGCAGATACGCAGTATTTT; cdr3_aa: CASMSTGAADTQYF
clone_size: -; j_call: TRBJ1-4; v_call: TRBV5-1; d_call: TRBD1; cdr3_nt: TGCGCCAGCAGCTTACAGGGGGGAAATGAAAAACTGTTTTTT; cdr3_aa: CASSLQGGNEKLFF
clone_size: -; j_call: TRBJ2-3; v_call: TRBV4-2; d_call: -; cdr3_nt: TGTGCCAGCAGCTCCCAGGTCTTAAGCATAGATACGCAGTATTTT; cdr3_aa: CASSSQVLSIDTQYF
clone_size: -; j_call: TRBJ2-7; v_call: TRBV29-1; d_call: TRBD1; cdr3_nt: TGCAGCGTTGAGTCAGGGGGTACCTACGAGCAGTACTTC; cdr3_aa: CSVESGGTYEQYF
clone_size: -; j_call: TRBJ1-3; v_call: TRBV28; d_call: -; cdr3_nt: TGTGCCTCTATGGGGGGAAACTCTGGAAACACCATATATTTT; cdr3_aa: CASMGGNSGNTIYF
clone_size: -; j_call: TRBJ2-5; v_call: TRBV5-1; d_call: -; cdr3_nt: TGCGCCAGCAGCTTCGGGGTGCGAGAGACCCAGTACTTC; cdr3_aa: CASSFGVRETQYF
clone_size: -; j_call: TRBJ2-4; v_call: TRBV21-1; d_call: -; cdr3_nt: TGTGCCAGACGGTCTGCCAAAAACATTCAGTACTTC; cdr3_aa: CARRSAKNIQYF
clone_size: -; j_call: TRBJ2-3; v_call: TRBV6-5; d_call: -; cdr3_nt: TGTGCCAGCAGTCCCGTCTCCAGCACAGATACGCAGTATTTT; cdr3_aa: CASSPVSSTDTQYF
clone_size: -; j_call: TRBJ2-4; v_call: TRBV7-7; d_call: TRBD2; cdr3_nt: TGTGCTAGCAGCTTTCATTGTAACGGGGGGGATCTAGCCAAAAACATTCAGTACTTC; cdr3_aa: CASSFHCNGGDLAKNIQYF
clone_size: -; j_call: TRBJ2-5; v_call: TRBV2; d_call: TRBD1; cdr3_nt: TGTGCCAGCAGTGGAGACAGGGGGAGGGAGACCCAGTACTTC; cdr3_aa: CASSGDRGRETQYF
clone_size: -; j_call: TRBJ2-7; v_call: TRBV7-2; d_call: -; cdr3_nt: TGTGCCAGCAGCTCCCAGGACTACGAGCAGTACTTC; cdr3_aa: CASSSQDYEQYF
clone_size: -; j_call: TRBJ1-6; v_call: TRBV11-1; d_call: -; cdr3_nt: TGTGCCAGCAGCACTACAGGAGTTGGCGGTTCACCCCTCCACTTT; cdr3_aa: CASSTTGVGGSPLHF
clone_size: -; j_call: TRBJ2-5; v_call: TRBV2; d_call: TRBD1; cdr3_nt: TGTGCCAGCAGGCACGGACAGGGTCGAGAGACCCAGTACTTC; cdr3_aa: CASRHGQGRETQYF
clone_size: -; j_call: TRBJ1-6; v_call: TRBV19; d_call: -; cdr3_nt: TGTGCCAGTGGAGTGAATTCACCCCTCCACTTT; cdr3_aa: CASGVNSPLHF
clone_size: -; j_call: TRBJ2-7; v_call: TRBV6-5; d_call: TRBD1; cdr3_nt: TGTGCCAGCAGGGACAGGGCTAACTACGAGCAGTACTTC; cdr3_aa: CASRDRANYEQYF
clone_size: -; j_call: TRBJ1-6; v_call: TRBV15; d_call: TRBD1; cdr3_nt: TGTGCCACCAGCAGAGCCACCCTAAAAGCGGGACAGGTTAATTCACCCCTCCACTTT; cdr3_aa: CATSRATLKAGQVNSPLHF
clone_size: -; j_call: TRBJ1-6; v_call: TRBV2; d_call: TRBD1; cdr3_nt: TGTGCCAGCAGAGGACAGGAGTATAATTCACCCCTCCACTTT; cdr3_aa: CASRGQEYNSPLHF
clone_size: -; j_call: TRBJ2-1; v_call: TRBV7-2; d_call: -; cdr3_nt: TGTGCCAGCAGCTCCTCGGCCTACAATGAGCAGTTCTTC; cdr3_aa: CASSSSAYNEQFF
clone_size: once; j_call: TRBJ2-6; v_call: TRBV19; d_call: -; cdr3_nt: TGTGCCAGTAGTATATGGCAGGGGAGTGGGGCCAACGTCCTGACTTTC; cdr3_aa: CASSIWQGSGANVLTF
clone_size: -; j_call: TRBJ1-4; v_call: TRBV11-2; d_call: TRBD1; cdr3_nt: TGTGCCAGCAGCTTAGAGGGGACAGTTTCAGAAAAACTGTTTTTT; cdr3_aa: CASSLEGTVSEKLFF
clone_size: once; j_call: TRBJ1-4; v_call: TRBV7-9; d_call: -; cdr3_nt: TGTGCCAGCAGCTTGGGGGGGGCTTTTGAAAAACTGTTTTTT; cdr3_aa: CASSLGGAFEKLFF
clone_size: -; j_call: TRBJ1-2; v_call: TRBV25-1; d_call: -; cdr3_nt: TGTGCCAGCAGTGAATATGGAGGGGCTAATGGCTACACCTTC; cdr3_aa: CASSEYGGANGYTF
clone_size: -; j_call: TRBJ1-5; v_call: TRBV4-1; d_call: -; cdr3_nt: TGCGCCAGCAGCCAGGAACAGACCAATCAGCCCCAGCATTTT; cdr3_aa: CASSQEQTNQPQHF
clone_size: -; j_call: TRBJ2-1; v_call: TRBV5-6; d_call: -; cdr3_nt: TGTGCCAGCAGCTTGCCGACTAGCAATGAGCAGTTCTTC; cdr3_aa: CASSLPTSNEQFF
clone_size: once; j_call: TRBJ2-7; v_call: TRBV18; d_call: -; cdr3_nt: TGTGCCAGCTTGATCCCGGGGAGCTCGCGTTCCGAGCAGTACTTC; cdr3_aa: CASLIPGSSRSEQYF
clone_size: once; j_call: TRBJ2-5; v_call: TRBV6-6; d_call: -; cdr3_nt: TGTGCCAGCAGTTTCAACGGTCCTCAAGAGACCCAGTACTTC; cdr3_aa: CASSFNGPQETQYF
clone_size: -; j_call: TRBJ2-3; v_call: TRBV19; d_call: TRBD2; cdr3_nt: TGTGCCAGTAGTATTAGGGGACTAGCGGGGGGCCCCAGCGGCACAGATACGCAGTATTTT; cdr3_aa: CASSIRGLAGGPSGTDTQYF
clone_size: -; j_call: TRBJ2-1; v_call: TRBV27; d_call: TRBD2; cdr3_nt: TGTGCCAGCAGCCCGGGGGGGGTAAATGAGCAGTTCTTC; cdr3_aa: CASSPGGVNEQFF
clone_size: -; j_call: TRBJ1-1; v_call: TRBV27; d_call: -; cdr3_nt: TGTGCCAGCAGTTCACCGACACGCAACACTGAAGCTTTCTTT; cdr3_aa: CASSSPTRNTEAFF
clone_size: -; j_call: TRBJ2-7; v_call: TRBV5-4; d_call: -; cdr3_nt: TGTGCCAGCAGCTCGAAAGGGGGGGAGGACTACGAGCAGTACTTC; cdr3_aa: CASSSKGGEDYEQYF
clone_size: -; j_call: TRBJ1-1; v_call: TRBV30; d_call: -; cdr3_nt: TGTGCCTCCGGGGATTTTGAAGCTTTCTTT; cdr3_aa: CASGDFEAFF
clone_size: -; j_call: TRBJ1-2; v_call: TRBV7-8; d_call: -; cdr3_nt: TGTGCCAGCAGCCCCAGGGTCCCTAACTATGGCTACACCTTC; cdr3_aa: CASSPRVPNYGYTF
clone_size: -; j_call: TRBJ2-7; v_call: TRBV7-2; d_call: TRBD2; cdr3_nt: TGTGCCAGCAGCTTTGACGGGAGGGGGAATCTTGGTTACGAGCAGTACTTC; cdr3_aa: CASSFDGRGNLGYEQYF
clone_size: -; j_call: TRBJ2-5; v_call: TRBV19; d_call: TRBD2; cdr3_nt: TGTGCCAGTAGTCTGCGGGGGGAACAAGAGACCCAGTACTTC; cdr3_aa: CASSLRGEQETQYF